This T cell receptor (beta chain) was captured in a study of resident and recirculating memory T cells in vitiligo. Whole-study context: Epidermis came from shave biopsies of lesional and nonlesional sites, plus PBMCs. Notes on the study in general: Vitiligo lesions lacked a unique dominant clone, and clonality varied. Non-conserved TCRs across sites and patients suggested distinct clones per lesion.

Germline V CDR1 and CDR2: SGHRS, YFSETQ. The CDR3 runs 15 residues. Deletions cut 6 bases from V and 5 bases from J, with 15 bases between. Clones were sequenced by immunoSEQ multiplex PCR, and TCRdb holds only the in-frame ones, with some missing. The data hold 70,000 to 85,000 clones, with about nine tenths observed a single time. With respect to this clone: Its antigen remains unidentified.

This sequence was found in a male donor with vitiligo. This chain joins TRBV5-1 and TRBJ1-6; D unresolved. Sequencing used blood. CDR3: CASTLRPSHNSPLHF. The DNA for the CDR3 is TGCGCCAGCACCCTGAGGCCCAGTCATAATTCACCCCTCCACTTT.